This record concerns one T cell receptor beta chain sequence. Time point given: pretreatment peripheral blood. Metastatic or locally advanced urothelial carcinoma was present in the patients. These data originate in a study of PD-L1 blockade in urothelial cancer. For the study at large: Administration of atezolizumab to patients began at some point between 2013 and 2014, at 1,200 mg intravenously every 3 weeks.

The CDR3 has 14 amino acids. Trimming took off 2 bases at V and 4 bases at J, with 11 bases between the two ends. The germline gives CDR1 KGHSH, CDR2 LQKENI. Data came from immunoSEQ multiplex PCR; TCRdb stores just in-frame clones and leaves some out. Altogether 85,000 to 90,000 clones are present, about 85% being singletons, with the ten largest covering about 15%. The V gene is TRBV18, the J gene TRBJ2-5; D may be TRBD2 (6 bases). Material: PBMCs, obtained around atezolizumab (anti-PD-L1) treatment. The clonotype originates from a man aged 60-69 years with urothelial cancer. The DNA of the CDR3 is TGTGCCAGCTCACCAGAGGGACTTGGAGAGACCCAGTACTTC. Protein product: CASSPEGLGETQYF.